These 25 T cell receptor beta chains were sequenced from one sample in a study of cytomegalovirus exposure and HLA in healthy donors. PCR was performed using 60 Vbeta and 13 Jbeta primers. Profiling relied on immunoSEQ multiplex PCR, and the TCRdb table lists in-frame clones only, not all of them. This sample has roughly 160,000 clones; approximately 80% occur once, and the top ten carry 1.3%. The sequenced sample consisted of PBMCs. These receptors were collected from a young man in good health and CMV-seronegative.

This rearrangement joins TRBV5-1 to TRBJ1-4, with D possibly being TRBD1 (6 bases). V lost 4 bases, J lost 0 bases, and 16 bases lay in between. The CDR3 runs to 17 residues. Germline V gene lookup returns CDR1 SGHRS and CDR2 YFSETQ. DNA of the CDR3: TGCGCCAGCAGCCCCGGGGCAGGGGCTGCAACTAATGAAAAACTGTTTTTT. Its protein product is CASSPGAGAATNEKLFF.

This clone was detected once. The rearrangement uses TRBV2 and TRBJ1-3; D is perhaps TRBD1 (6 bases). V lost 7 bases and J 0 bases, leaving 13 bases between the germline ends. The germline gives CDR1 SNHLY, CDR2 FYNNEI. The CDR3 has 15 residues. CDR3 in amino acids: CASTLDRYSGNTIYF. The CDR3 nucleotides are TGTGCCAGCACCCTAGACAGGTACTCTGGAAACACCATATATTTT.

The V gene is TRBV4-3, the J gene TRBJ2-2; D possibly corresponds to TRBD1 (6 bases). This CDR3 is 16 amino acids long. The V end was cut by 0 bases, the J end by 3 bases, with 11 bases between. Germline V gene lookup returns CDR1 LGHNA and CDR2 YSLEER. The CDR3 nucleotides are TGCGCCAGCAGCCAAGACCCGGGACACTACACCGGGGAGCTGTTTTTT. Encoded protein: CASSQDPGHYTGELFF.

The CDR3 nucleotides read TGTGCCAGCAGTTACACACAGGGGACCCGTAATTCACCCCTCCACTTT. Protein sequence: CASSYTQGTRNSPLHF. V gene TRBV6-5 combines with J gene TRBJ1-6; 7 bases map to TRBD1. Per the germline V gene, CDR1 is MNHEY and CDR2 is SVGAGI. The CDR3 has 16 residues. V lost 2 bases to trimming and J lost 6 bases; unmatched junction nucleotides: 7.

As for this clone: At one boundary the junction diverges from the germline segment, which might be a read error. The V call is TRBV7-7, the J call TRBJ2-7; D possibly corresponds to TRBD2 (5 bases). Germline values: CDR1 SSHAT, CDR2 FNYEAQ (reference sequence). The CDR3 covers 13 residues. The CDR3 loop reads CASSLALSYEQYF. CDR3 DNA: TGTGCTAGCAGCTTAGCGCTCAGCTACGAGCAGTACTTC.

The chain carries TRBV23-1 and TRBJ1-5, with 9 bases that match TRBD1. TRBV23-1 is labeled an ORF, and its function is uncertain. J was trimmed by 4 bases and V by 2 bases; bases with no gene match: 12. The CDR3 is 18 residues long. Here the CDR3 reads CASSQAECGQGRNQPQHF. The CDR3 DNA sequence: TGCGCCAGCAGTCAAGCGGAGTGTGGACAGGGGAGGAATCAGCCCCAGCATTTT.

Written as DNA, the CDR3 is TGTGCCAGCAGCGGCGGGACTAGCGGGAGTGGGTACCAAGAGACCCAGTACTTC. This codes for CASSGGTSGSGYQETQYF. The rearrangement links TRBV7-6 to TRBJ2-5, with 14 bases that match TRBD2. The V and J ends lost 5 bases and 0 bases, in that order; junction bases with no gene match: 8. Germline loops: CDR1 SGHVS, CDR2 FNYEAQ. The CDR3 is made up of 18 amino acids.

The genes are TRBV4-1 and TRBJ2-1; 8 bases map to TRBD2. Germline-derived CDR1 and CDR2 are MGHRA and YSYEKL. This CDR3 region has 18 residues. The V segment lost 1 base and the J segment 3 bases; nucleotides outside the gene matches: 11. CDR3 in DNA: TGCGCCAGCAGCCAAGGGGGCCTAGCGGGCGCCTTCTACAATGAGCAGTTCTTC. Protein sequence: CASSQGGLAGAFYNEQFF.

The chain has TRBV7-8 and TRBJ2-7, with 7 bases fitting TRBD1. Per germline, CDR1 SGHVS and CDR2 FQNEAQ. The J segment lost 2 bases and the V segment lost 8 bases, leaving 6 bases of the junction unmatched. The CDR3 is made up of 13 amino acids. The CDR3 protein is CASGRTGAYEQYF. Here the CDR3 DNA reads TGTGCCAGCGGGCGGACAGGAGCCTACGAGCAGTACTTC.

The rearrangement uses TRBV7-2 and TRBJ1-3; 10 positions match TRBD1. J gave up 0 bases and V 2 bases, and 10 bases lay outside the gene matches. The CDR3 contains 19 residues. CDR1 and CDR2 (germline): SGHTA, FQGNSA. The CDR3 DNA sequence: TGTGCCAGCAGCTTATGGGGCCCGACAGGGGGCTACTCTGGAAACACCATATATTTT. Translated: CASSLWGPTGGYSGNTIYF. Using reference TRBV7-2 and TRBJ1-3 for the parts outside the CDR3, the full variable domain is GAGVSQSPSNKVTEKGKDVELRCDPISGHTALYWYRQSLGQGLEFLIYFQGNSAPDKSGLPSDRFSAERTGGSVSTLTIQRTQQEDSAVYLCASSLWGPTGGYSGNTIYFGEGSWLTVV.

This clone was detected only once. This chain connects TRBV6-6 to TRBJ2-3; 10 bases align to TRBD2. V trimming: 6 bases; J trimming: 2 bases; junction bases outside the gene matches: 5. This CDR3 has 15 residues. In germline, CDR1 is MNHNY, CDR2 SVGAGI (reference sequence). The CDR3 loop is CASRASGGNTDTQYF. The CDR3 DNA reads TGTGCCAGCAGGGCTAGCGGGGGAAACACAGATACGCAGTATTTT.

In DNA form, the CDR3 reads TGTGCCTGGTTTGACAGAGCCTATGGCTACACCTTC. Protein product: CAWFDRAYGYTF. The chain employs TRBV30 and TRBJ1-2; possibly TRBD1 for D (5 bases). The CDR3 has 12 residues. CDR1 is GTSNPN, CDR2 SVGIG, per germline (reference sequence). V lost 5 bases and J 4 bases, leaving 11 bases between the germline ends.

The chain couples TRBV15 to TRBJ1-4; 9 bases line up with TRBD1. The ends lost 3 bases at V and 10 bases at J; junction bases unmatched: 0. This CDR3 has 12 amino acids. Germline lookup yields CDR1 LNHNV and CDR2 YYDKDF (reference sequence). The CDR3, as DNA: TGTGCCACCAGCAGGGGACAGGGAAAACTGTTTTTT. The encoded protein is CATSRGQGKLFF.

The J gene is TRBJ1-3, the V gene TRBV11-3; D possibly corresponds to TRBD1 (6 bases). This CDR3 region has 16 residues. The V gene lost 4 bases and the J gene lost 8 bases, with 21 bases spanning the gap. Germline CDR1 and CDR2: SGHNT and YENEEA. CDR3 sequence: CASSSRTDEIWYTIYF. DNA for the CDR3: TGTGCCAGCAGCTCAAGGACAGACGAAATATGGTACACCATATATTTT.

The chain couples TRBV6-5 to TRBJ1-2; D remains unclear. This CDR3 has 14 residues. CDR1 is MNHEY and CDR2 is SVGAGI in the germline V gene. V lost 0 bases and J 2 bases, leaving 7 bases between the germline ends. The CDR3 region is CASSYSAGNYGYTF. DNA of the CDR3: TGTGCCAGCAGTTACTCGGCGGGGAACTATGGCTACACCTTC.

V gene TRBV5-1 combines with J gene TRBJ2-7, with 8 nucleotides matching TRBD1. Germline loops: CDR1 SGHRS, CDR2 YFSETQ. Trimming took 0 bases from V and 2 from J; bases not matched to a gene: 7. This CDR3 spans 16 amino acids. DNA of the CDR3: TGCGCCAGCAGCTTGGGAGGGACAGGTCTCCCCTACGAGCAGTACTTC. Protein: CASSLGGTGLPYEQYF. The variable domain in full, with the rest retrieved from reference TRBV5-1 and TRBJ2-7, is KAGVTQTPRYLIKTRGQQVTLSCSPISGHRSVSWYQQTPGQGLQFLFEYFSETQRNKGNFPGRFSGRQFSNSRSEMNVSTLELGDSALYLCASSLGGTGLPYEQYFGPGTRLTVT.

J is TRBJ2-7 and V is TRBV20-1; D remains unclear. CDR3 length: 11 residues. Trimming removed 5 bases from V and 3 bases from J, with 8 bases in between. In germline, CDR1 is DFQATT, CDR2 SNEGSKA (reference sequence). DNA of the CDR3: TGCAGTGCTCATGACAACTACGAGCAGTACTTC. Translating gives CSAHDNYEQYF.

V gene TRBV20-1 combines with J gene TRBJ1-1; no clear D. Germline CDR1 and CDR2: DFQATT and SNEGSKA (reference sequence). The CDR3 totals 11 residues. V was pared by 6 bases and J by 0 bases, with 5 bases between. CDR3 DNA: TGCAGTGCGCCGGTGAACACTGAAGCTTTCTTT. It yields the protein CSAPVNTEAFF.

The chain carries TRBV21-1 and TRBJ2-1; TRBD2, the D gene given by the table, was not confirmed from the DNA. TRBV21-1 is deemed a pseudogene. This CDR3 contains 17 residues. The CDR3 region has the DNA TGTGCCAGCAGCAAAGTAGTGAGGGTCATTGGCTACAATGAGCAGTTCTTC. It encodes CASSKVVRVIGYNEQFF.

This clone was counted a single time. V is TRBV5-1 and J is TRBJ2-1; 9 positions match TRBD1. This CDR3 has 15 residues. Trimming took 0 bases from V and 6 from J; bases not matched to a gene: 4. Germline loops: CDR1 SGHRS, CDR2 YFSETQ. The DNA of the CDR3 is TGCGCCAGCAGCTTGGGTGGACAGGGGTTCAATGAGCAGTTCTTC. Translating it yields CASSLGGQGFNEQFF.

This sequence joins TRBV30 and TRBJ2-7; TRBD1 aligns across 11 bases. The CDR3 covers 15 residues. The germline V gene encodes CDR1 GTSNPN and CDR2 SVGIG (reference sequence). Germline trimming cut 4 bases from V and 4 bases from J; bases unmatched to any gene: 9. CDR3 in amino acids: CAWTTRTGGGYEQYF. The CDR3 region has the DNA TGTGCCTGGACAACCCGGACAGGGGGCGGTTACGAGCAGTACTTC. Complete variable domain (other parts from reference TRBV30 and TRBJ2-7): SQTIHQWPATLVQPVGSPLSLECTVEGTSNPNLYWYRQAAGRGLQLLFYSVGIGQISSEVPQNLSASRPQDRQFILSSKKLLLSDSGFYLCAWTTRTGGGYEQYFGPGTRLTVT.

The rearrangement uses TRBV28 and TRBJ2-2; the match to TRBD1 covers 10 bases. The germline gives CDR1 MDHEN, CDR2 SYDVKM. This CDR3 is built from 15 residues. V shed 5 bases, J shed 6 bases, and the junction held 6 bases outside the gene matches. CDR3 DNA sequence: TGTGCCAGCAGTCCCCGGACAGGGGGGGCCGGGGAGCTGTTTTTT. Encoded protein: CASSPRTGGAGELFF.

The chain is built from TRBV19 and TRBJ2-4, with 8 bases lining up with TRBD1. Germline V gene sequence: CDR1 LNHDA, CDR2 SQIVND (reference sequence). There are 19 residues in the CDR3. V gave up 5 bases and J gave up 1 base; unmatched junction bases: 16. The CDR3 here is CASSAGQAKAHGAKNIQYF. CDR3 nucleotide sequence: TGTGCCAGTAGTGCGGGACAGGCGAAAGCCCACGGGGCCAAAAACATTCAGTACTTC.

V usage is TRBV5-1 and J usage is TRBJ1-2; possible D gene TRBD1, 6 bases. V lost 3 bases and J lost 2, with 11 bases in between. This CDR3 contains 14 residues. Per germline, CDR1 SGHRS and CDR2 YFSETQ. The CDR3 DNA reads as TGCGCCAGCAGCTCGGGAGGGGGGAACTATGGCTACACCTTC. This codes for CASSSGGGNYGYTF.

V usage is TRBV5-1 and J usage is TRBJ2-1; 8 nucleotides align to TRBD2. The CDR3 sequence is 18 residues long. J lost 1 base, V lost 2 bases, and 11 bases had no gene match. Looked up from germline, CDR1 is SGHRS and CDR2 is YFSETQ. CDR3 region: CASSFWGAGDLSYNEQFF. The DNA of the CDR3 is TGCGCCAGCAGCTTTTGGGGAGCGGGAGATCTGTCCTACAATGAGCAGTTCTTC.